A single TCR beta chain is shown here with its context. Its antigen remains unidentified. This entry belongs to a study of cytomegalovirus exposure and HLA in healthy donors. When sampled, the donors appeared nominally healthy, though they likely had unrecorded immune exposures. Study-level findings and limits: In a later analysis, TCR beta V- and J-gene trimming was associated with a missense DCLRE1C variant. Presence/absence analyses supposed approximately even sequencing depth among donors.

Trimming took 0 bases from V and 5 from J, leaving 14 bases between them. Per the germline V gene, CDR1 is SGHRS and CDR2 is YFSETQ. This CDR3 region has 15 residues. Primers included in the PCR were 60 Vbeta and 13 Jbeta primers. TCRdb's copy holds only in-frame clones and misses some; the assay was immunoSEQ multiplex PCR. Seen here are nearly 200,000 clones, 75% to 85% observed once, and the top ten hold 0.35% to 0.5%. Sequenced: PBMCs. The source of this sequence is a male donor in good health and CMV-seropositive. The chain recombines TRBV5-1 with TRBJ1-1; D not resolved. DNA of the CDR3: TGCGCCAGCAGCTTGGCTGGGCCAGGCACGACTGAAGCTTTCTTT. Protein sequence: CASSLAGPGTTEAFF.